The entry below gives a single T cell receptor beta chain sequence along with its context. This specimen belongs to a study of control samples from healthy donors and cancer patients. The CDR3 spans 15 residues. V lost 4 bases to trimming and J lost 4 bases, with 14 bases between them. Germline V gene lookup returns CDR1 MNHEY and CDR2 SVGEGT. TCRdb's copy holds only in-frame clones and misses some; the assay was immunoSEQ multiplex PCR. The table records around 50,000 clones, approximately 90% of them present only once. V is TRBV6-2 or TRBV6-3 and J is TRBJ1-3; a weak D match, TRBD1 (5 bases). The origin of this receptor is a man aged 25 to 45 with colorectal cancer. The sample consisted of PBMCs. CDR3 nucleotides: TGTGCCAGCAGTTGGCTCAGGGATTTCGGAAACACCATATATTTT. As protein: CASSWLRDFGNTIYF.